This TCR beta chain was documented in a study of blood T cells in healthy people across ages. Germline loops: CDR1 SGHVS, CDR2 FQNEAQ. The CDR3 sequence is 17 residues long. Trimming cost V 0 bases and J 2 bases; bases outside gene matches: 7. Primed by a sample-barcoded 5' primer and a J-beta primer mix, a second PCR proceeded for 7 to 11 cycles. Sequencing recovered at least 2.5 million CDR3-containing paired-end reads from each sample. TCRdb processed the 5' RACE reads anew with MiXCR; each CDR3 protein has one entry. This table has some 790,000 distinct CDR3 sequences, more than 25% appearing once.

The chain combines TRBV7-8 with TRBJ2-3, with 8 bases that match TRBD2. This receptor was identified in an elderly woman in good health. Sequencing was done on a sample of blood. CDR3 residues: CASSLALGGGPTDTQYF. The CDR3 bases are TGTGCCAGCAGCTTAGCGCTCGGCGGGGGGCCCACAGATACGCAGTATTTT.